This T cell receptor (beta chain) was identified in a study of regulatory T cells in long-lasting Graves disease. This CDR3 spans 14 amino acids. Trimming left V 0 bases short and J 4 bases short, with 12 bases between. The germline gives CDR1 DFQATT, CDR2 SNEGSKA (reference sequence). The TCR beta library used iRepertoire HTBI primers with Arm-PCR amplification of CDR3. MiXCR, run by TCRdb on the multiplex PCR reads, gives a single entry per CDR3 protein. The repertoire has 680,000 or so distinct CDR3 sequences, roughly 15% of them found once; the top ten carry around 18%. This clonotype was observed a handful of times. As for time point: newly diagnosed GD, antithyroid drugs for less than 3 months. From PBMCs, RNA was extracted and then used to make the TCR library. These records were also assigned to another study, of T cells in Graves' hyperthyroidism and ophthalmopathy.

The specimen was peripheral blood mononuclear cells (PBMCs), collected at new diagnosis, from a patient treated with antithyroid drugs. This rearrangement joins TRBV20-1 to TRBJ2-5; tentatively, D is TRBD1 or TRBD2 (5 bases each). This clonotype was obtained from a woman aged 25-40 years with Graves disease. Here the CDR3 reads CSARDLNGTETQYF. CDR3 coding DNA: TGCAGTGCTAGAGATCTCAACGGGACAGAGACCCAGTACTTC.